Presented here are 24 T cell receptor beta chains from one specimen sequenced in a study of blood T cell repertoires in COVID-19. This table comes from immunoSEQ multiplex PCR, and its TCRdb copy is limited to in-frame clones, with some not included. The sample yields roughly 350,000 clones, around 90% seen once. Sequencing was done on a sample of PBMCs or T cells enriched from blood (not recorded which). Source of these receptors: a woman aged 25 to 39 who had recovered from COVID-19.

The CDR3 here is CASSFRGYRSGELFF. As DNA, the CDR3 is TGTGCCAGCAGTTTTCGGGGATATAGGTCCGGGGAGCTGTTTTTT. The chain joins TRBV28 to TRBJ2-2; a possible D gene is TRBD2 (5 bases). Germline CDR1 is MDHEN and CDR2 is SYDVKM. V was clipped by 3 bases and J by 6 bases, with 14 bases between them. The CDR3 sequence is 15 residues long. The whole variable domain, filled in from reference TRBV28 and TRBJ2-2, reads DVKVTQSSRYLVKRTGEKVFLECVQDMDHENMFWYRQDPGLGLRLIYFSYDVKMKEKGDIPEGYSVSREKKERFSLILESASTNQTSMYLCASSFRGYRSGELFFGEGSRLTVL.

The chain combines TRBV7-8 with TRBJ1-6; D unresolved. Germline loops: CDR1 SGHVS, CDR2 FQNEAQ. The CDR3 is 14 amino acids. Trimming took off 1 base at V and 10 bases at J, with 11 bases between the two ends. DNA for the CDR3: TGTGCCAGCAGCTTAGTTGGAAGCGCCTCACCCCTCCACTTT. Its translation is CASSLVGSASPLHF.

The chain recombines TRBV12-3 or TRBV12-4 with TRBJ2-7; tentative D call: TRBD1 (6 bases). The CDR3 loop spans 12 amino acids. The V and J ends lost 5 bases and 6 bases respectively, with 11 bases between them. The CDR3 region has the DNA TGTGCCAGCAGTAGAAGAGGGGGCGAGCAGTACTTC. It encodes CASSRRGGEQYF.

The chain's CDR3 is CASSTYTDRAGGGNEQFF. CDR3 sequence (DNA): TGTGCCAGCAGCACCTACACTGATAGAGCGGGAGGCGGCAATGAGCAGTTCTTC. V and J are TRBV21-1 and TRBJ2-1; the DNA was not used to check the table's D call, TRBD2. TRBV21-1 is marked as a pseudogene. The CDR3 runs 18 residues.

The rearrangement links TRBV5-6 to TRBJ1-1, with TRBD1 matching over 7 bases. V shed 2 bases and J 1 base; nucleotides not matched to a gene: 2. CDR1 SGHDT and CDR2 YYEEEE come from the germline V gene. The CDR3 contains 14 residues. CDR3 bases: TGTGCCAGCAGCTTTTGGGACAGGAACACTGAAGCTTTCTTT. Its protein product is CASSFWDRNTEAFF. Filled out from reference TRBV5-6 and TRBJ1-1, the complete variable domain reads DAGVTQSPTHLIKTRGQQVTLRCSPKSGHDTVSWYQQALGQGPQFIFQYYEEEERQRGNFPDRFSGHQFPNYSSELNVNALLLGDSALYLCASSFWDRNTEAFFGQGTRLTVV.

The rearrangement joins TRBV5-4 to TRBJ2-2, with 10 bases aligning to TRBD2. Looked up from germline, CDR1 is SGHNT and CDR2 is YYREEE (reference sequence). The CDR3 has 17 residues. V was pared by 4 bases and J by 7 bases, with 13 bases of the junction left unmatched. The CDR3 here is CASSDLPAGGPNGELFF. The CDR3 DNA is TGTGCCAGCAGCGACCTGCCAGCGGGAGGGCCAAACGGGGAGCTGTTTTTT.

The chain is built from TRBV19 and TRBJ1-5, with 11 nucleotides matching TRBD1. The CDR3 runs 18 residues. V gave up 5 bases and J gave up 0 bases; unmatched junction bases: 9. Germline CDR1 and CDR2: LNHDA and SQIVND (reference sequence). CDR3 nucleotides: TGTGCCAGTAGTGTCGGACAGGGGGCTATTTATAGCAATCAGCCCCAGCATTTT. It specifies CASSVGQGAIYSNQPQHF.

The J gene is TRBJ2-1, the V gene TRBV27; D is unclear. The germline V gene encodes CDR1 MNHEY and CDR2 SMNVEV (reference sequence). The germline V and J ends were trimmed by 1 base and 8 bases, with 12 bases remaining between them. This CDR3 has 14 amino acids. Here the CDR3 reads CASSLFRLPDEQFF. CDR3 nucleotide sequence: TGTGCCAGCAGTTTATTTCGCCTTCCGGATGAGCAGTTCTTC.

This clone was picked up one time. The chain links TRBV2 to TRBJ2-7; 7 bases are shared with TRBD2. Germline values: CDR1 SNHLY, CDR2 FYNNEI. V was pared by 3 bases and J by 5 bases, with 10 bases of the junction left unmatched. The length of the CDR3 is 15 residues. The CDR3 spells CASSEASGERDEQYF. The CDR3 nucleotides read TGTGCCAGCAGTGAGGCCAGCGGGGAAAGGGACGAGCAGTACTTC.

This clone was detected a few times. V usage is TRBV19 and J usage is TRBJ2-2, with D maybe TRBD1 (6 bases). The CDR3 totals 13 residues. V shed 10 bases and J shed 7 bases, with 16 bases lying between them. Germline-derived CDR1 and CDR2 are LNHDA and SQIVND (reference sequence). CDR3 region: CATKTGLGGELFF. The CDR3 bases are TGTGCCACCAAAACAGGGTTGGGCGGGGAGCTGTTTTTT.

Here the CDR3 reads CASSHQGGNTIYF. DNA of the CDR3: TGTGCCAGCAGCCACCAGGGTGGAAACACCATATATTTT. The V and J genes are TRBV3-1 (or the pseudogene TRBV3-2) and TRBJ1-3; weak D call: TRBD1 (5 bases). There are 13 residues in the CDR3. The V end was cut by 3 bases, the J end by 3 bases, with 6 bases between. Per germline, CDR1 LGHDT and CDR2 YNNKEL (reference sequence).

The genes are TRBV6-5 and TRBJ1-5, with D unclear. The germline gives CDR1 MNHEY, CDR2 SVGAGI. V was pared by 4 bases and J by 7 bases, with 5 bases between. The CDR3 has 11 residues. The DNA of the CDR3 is TGTGCCAGCAGTTTACAGCAGCCCCAGCATTTT. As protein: CASSLQQPQHF.

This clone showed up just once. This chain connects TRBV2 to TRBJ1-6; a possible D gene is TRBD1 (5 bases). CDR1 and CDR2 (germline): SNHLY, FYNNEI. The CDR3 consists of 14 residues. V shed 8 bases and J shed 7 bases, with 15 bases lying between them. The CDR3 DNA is TGTGCCAGCCGATGGACATTTTTGAATTCACCCCTCCACTTT. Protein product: CASRWTFLNSPLHF.

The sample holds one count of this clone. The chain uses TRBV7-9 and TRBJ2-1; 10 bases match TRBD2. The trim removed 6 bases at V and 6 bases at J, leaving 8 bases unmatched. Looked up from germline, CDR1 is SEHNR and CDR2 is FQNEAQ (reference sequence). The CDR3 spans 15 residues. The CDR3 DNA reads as TGTGCCAGCAGGCTAATAGCGGGAGGAAGCAATGAGCAGTTCTTC. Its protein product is CASRLIAGGSNEQFF.

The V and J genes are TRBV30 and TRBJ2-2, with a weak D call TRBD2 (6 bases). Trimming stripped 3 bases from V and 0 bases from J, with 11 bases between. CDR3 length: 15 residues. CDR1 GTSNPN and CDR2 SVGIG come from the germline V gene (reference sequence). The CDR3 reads CAWSAGPANTGELFF. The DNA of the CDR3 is TGTGCCTGGAGCGCGGGACCGGCGAACACCGGGGAGCTGTTTTTT. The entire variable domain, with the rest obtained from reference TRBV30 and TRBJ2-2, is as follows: SQTIHQWPATLVQPVGSPLSLECTVEGTSNPNLYWYRQAAGRGLQLLFYSVGIGQISSEVPQNLSASRPQDRQFILSSKKLLLSDSGFYLCAWSAGPANTGELFFGEGSRLTVL.

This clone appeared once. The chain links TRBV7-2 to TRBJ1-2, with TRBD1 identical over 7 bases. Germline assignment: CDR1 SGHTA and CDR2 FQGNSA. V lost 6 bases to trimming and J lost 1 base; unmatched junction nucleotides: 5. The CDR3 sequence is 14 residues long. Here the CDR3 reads CASRRDSNNYGYTF. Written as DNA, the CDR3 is TGTGCCAGCAGACGGGACAGTAATAACTATGGCTACACCTTC.

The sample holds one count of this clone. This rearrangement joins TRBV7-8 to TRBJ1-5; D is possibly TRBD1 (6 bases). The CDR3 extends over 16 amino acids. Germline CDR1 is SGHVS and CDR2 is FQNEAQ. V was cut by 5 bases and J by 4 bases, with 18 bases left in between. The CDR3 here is CASSPLGRGRNQPQHF. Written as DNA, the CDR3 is TGTGCCAGCAGCCCCCTGGGCAGGGGACGGAATCAGCCCCAGCATTTT.

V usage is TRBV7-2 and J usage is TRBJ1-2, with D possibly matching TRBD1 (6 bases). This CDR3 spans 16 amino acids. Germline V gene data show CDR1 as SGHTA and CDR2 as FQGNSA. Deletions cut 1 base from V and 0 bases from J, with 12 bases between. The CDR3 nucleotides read TGTGCCAGCAGCTTAGAGGCAGGGGCAACTAACTATGGCTACACCTTC. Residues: CASSLEAGATNYGYTF.

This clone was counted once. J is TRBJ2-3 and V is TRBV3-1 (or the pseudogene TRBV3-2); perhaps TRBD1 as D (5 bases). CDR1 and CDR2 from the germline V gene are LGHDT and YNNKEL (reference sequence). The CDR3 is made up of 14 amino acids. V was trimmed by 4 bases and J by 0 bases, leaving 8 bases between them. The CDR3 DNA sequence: TGTGCCAGCAGCCCCTCAGGGAGCACAGATACGCAGTATTTT. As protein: CASSPSGSTDTQYF.

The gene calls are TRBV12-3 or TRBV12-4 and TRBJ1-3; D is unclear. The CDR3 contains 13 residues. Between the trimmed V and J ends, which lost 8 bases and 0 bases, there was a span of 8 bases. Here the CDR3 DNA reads TGTGCCAGCGGGCCCTTCTCTGGAAACACCATATATTTT. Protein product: CASGPFSGNTIYF.

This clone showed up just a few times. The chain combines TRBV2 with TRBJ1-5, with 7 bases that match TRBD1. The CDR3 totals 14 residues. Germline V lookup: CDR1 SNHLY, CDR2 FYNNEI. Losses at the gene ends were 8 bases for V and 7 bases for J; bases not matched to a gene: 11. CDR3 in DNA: TGTGCCAGCGGGCGACAGGGTTTAGGACAGCCCCAGCATTTT. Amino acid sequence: CASGRQGLGQPQHF.

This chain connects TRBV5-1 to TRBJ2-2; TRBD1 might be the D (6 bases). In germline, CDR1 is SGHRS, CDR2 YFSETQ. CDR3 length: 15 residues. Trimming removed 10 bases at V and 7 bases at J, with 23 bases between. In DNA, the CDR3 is TGCGCCGGAGCCCTAAGTCCAGGGGTGAACGGGGAGCTGTTTTTT. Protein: CAGALSPGVNGELFF.

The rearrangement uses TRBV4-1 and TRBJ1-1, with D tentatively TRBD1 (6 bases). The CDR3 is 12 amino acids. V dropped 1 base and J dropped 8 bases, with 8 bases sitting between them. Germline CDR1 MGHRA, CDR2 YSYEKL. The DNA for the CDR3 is TGCGCCAGCAGCCAAGTTGGGACAGAAGCTTTCTTT. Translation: CASSQVGTEAFF.

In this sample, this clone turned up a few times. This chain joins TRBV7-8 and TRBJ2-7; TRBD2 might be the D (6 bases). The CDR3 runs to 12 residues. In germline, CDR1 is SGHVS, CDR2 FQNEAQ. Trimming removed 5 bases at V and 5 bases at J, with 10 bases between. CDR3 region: CASSPRGDEQYF. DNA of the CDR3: TGTGCCAGCAGCCCCCGCGGGGACGAGCAGTACTTC.